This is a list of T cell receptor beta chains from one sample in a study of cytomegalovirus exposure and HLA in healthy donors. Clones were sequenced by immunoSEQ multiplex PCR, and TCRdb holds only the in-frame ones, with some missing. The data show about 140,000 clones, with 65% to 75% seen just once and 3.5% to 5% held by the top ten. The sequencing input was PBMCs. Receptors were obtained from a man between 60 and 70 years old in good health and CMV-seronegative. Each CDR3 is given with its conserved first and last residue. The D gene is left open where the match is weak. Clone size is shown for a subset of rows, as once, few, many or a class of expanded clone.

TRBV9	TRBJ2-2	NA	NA	TGTGCCAGCAGCGTATCGGAGGCGAACACCGGGGAGCTGTTTTTT	CASSVSEANTGELFF
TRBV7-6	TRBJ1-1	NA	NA	TGTGCCAGCAGCTTAGAGGGCGGGCGGGAAACTGAAGCTTTCTTT	CASSLEGGRETEAFF
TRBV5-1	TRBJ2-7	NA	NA	TGCGCCAGCAGCTTGGCCAGTTCTTTGAACGAGCAGTACTTC	CASSLASSLNEQYF
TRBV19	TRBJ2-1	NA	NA	TGTGCCACCACCCAGGAGGGGGCGAGATACAATGAGCAGTTCTTC	CATTQEGARYNEQFF
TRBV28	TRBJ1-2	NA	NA	TGTGCCAGCAGTTCTAAGATCTATGGCTACACCTTC	CASSSKIYGYTF
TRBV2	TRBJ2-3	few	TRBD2	TGTGCCAGCAGTATACTAGCGGGAGGGCCGGAAGATACGCAGTATTTT	CASSILAGGPEDTQYF
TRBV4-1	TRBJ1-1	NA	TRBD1	TGCGCCGGCAGCCATCCTCCCGGGACAGGGGAGGTCACTGAAGCTTTCTTT	CAGSHPPGTGEVTEAFF
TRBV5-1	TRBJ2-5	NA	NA	TGCGCCAGCTATCTGGAGGAAGAGACCCAGTACTTC	CASYLEEETQYF
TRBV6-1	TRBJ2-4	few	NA	TGTGCCAGCAGTGTGAGTGACGGGAACCTTCAGTACTTC	CASSVSDGNLQYF
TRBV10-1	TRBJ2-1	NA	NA	TGCGCCAGCCAGGGGGGCTCCTACAATGAGCAGTTCTTC	CASQGGSYNEQFF